A single sample gave rise to the 32 T cell receptor beta chains below, sequenced in a study of blood T cell repertoires in COVID-19. TCRdb's copy holds only in-frame clones and misses some; the assay was immunoSEQ multiplex PCR. Of 250,000 to 350,000 clones detected, 75% to 90% appear once; the ten largest clones hold 2.5% to 3.5%. Sequences were obtained from peripheral blood. The receptors originated from a woman between 25 and 40 years old with active or convalescent COVID-19.

This sequence joins TRBV5-1 and TRBJ2-3, with TRBD2 matching over 16 bases. In germline, CDR1 is SGHRS, CDR2 YFSETQ. The length of the CDR3 is 16 residues. J gave up 6 bases and V 4 bases, and 5 bases lay outside the gene matches. The CDR3 nucleotides are TGCGCCAGCAGCGCGGGACTAGCGGGGGGGCAGGATACGCAGTATTTT. Translation gives CASSAGLAGGQDTQYF.

This rearrangement joins TRBV7-9 to TRBJ2-2; 9 bases agree with TRBD1. The CDR3 is 16 amino acids. Germline CDR1 reads SEHNR; CDR2 reads FQNEAQ (reference sequence). The junction had 10 bases not matched to a gene; V was cut back by 5 bases and J by 6 bases. The CDR3 sequence is CASSRDREQGAGELFF. The CDR3 nucleotides read TGTGCCAGCAGCCGGGACAGGGAACAAGGAGCCGGGGAGCTGTTTTTT.

The J gene is TRBJ2-7, the V gene TRBV29-1; perhaps TRBD1 as D (6 bases). Germline V lookup: CDR1 SQVTM, CDR2 ANQGSEA. Trimming took 4 bases from V and 3 from J, leaving 10 bases between them. There are 12 residues in the CDR3. CDR3 DNA: TGCAGCGTTGGTGGACAGCTCTACGAGCAGTACTTC. It yields the protein CSVGGQLYEQYF.

V and J are TRBV21-1 and TRBJ2-1; TRBD1 reflects the table's D call only, with no check against the DNA. TRBV21-1 is noted as a pseudogene. The CDR3 runs to 13 residues. The DNA for the CDR3 is TGTGCCAGCTCCCTTGACAGCTACAATGAGCAGTTCTTC. It codes for CASSLDSYNEQFF.

The chain is built from TRBV3-1 (or the pseudogene TRBV3-2) and TRBJ2-7; the match to TRBD2 covers 9 bases. Trimming at V came to 1 base and at J to 6 bases, leaving 7 bases not matched to a gene. This CDR3 comprises 15 residues. CDR1 LGHDT and CDR2 YNNKEL come from the germline V gene (reference sequence). This CDR3 is CASSQVGGLAFEQYF. CDR3 DNA sequence: TGTGCCAGCAGCCAAGTTGGAGGACTAGCGTTCGAGCAGTACTTC.

The genes are TRBV5-5 and TRBJ1-3; D is unclear. The V end lost 3 bases, the J end lost 6 bases, and 4 bases lay between the germline ends. CDR1 and CDR2 (germline): SGHKS, YYEKEE (reference sequence). The CDR3 is 11 amino acids. CDR3 coding DNA: TGTGCCAGCAGCTCCTCAAACACCATATATTTT. This codes for CASSSSNTIYF.

This rearrangement joins TRBV3-1 (or the pseudogene TRBV3-2) to TRBJ1-3; D not certain. The CDR3 has 11 amino acids. Trimming pared 5 bases from V and 6 bases from J, leaving 5 bases between. Per germline, CDR1 LGHDT and CDR2 YNNKEL (reference sequence). The CDR3 reads CASSNTNTIYF. The CDR3 DNA is TGTGCCAGCAGCAACACAAACACCATATATTTT.

This chain uses TRBV3-1 (or the pseudogene TRBV3-2) with TRBJ2-5; TRBD2 is a possible D gene (6 bases). This CDR3 is built from 13 residues. Germline CDR1 is LGHDT and CDR2 is YNNKEL (reference sequence). Trimming removed 0 bases from V and 8 bases from J, with 10 bases in between. CDR3 sequence (DNA): TGTGCCAGCAGCCAAGAGGACTACCTTACCCAGTACTTC. Protein sequence: CASSQEDYLTQYF.

The chain recombines TRBV9 with TRBJ2-2, with 7 bases lining up with TRBD2. This CDR3 has 15 amino acids. In germline, CDR1 is SGDLS, CDR2 YYNGEE. The trim removed 1 base at V and 6 bases at J, leaving 6 bases unmatched. The CDR3 loop is CASSVRGDPPGELFF. The CDR3 DNA follows: TGTGCCAGCAGCGTACGGGGGGACCCTCCCGGGGAGCTGTTTTTT. The entire variable domain, with the rest obtained from reference TRBV9 and TRBJ2-2, is as follows: DSGVTQTPKHLITATGQRVTLRCSPRSGDLSVYWYQQSLDQGLQFLIQYYNGEERAKGNILERFSAQQFPDLHSELNLSSLELGDSALYFCASSVRGDPPGELFFGEGSRLTVL.

CDR3 DNA: TGTGCCAGCTCACCACTTCAGGGGGCCACTGAAAAACTGTTTTTT. Its translation: CASSPLQGATEKLFF. The chain recombines TRBV18 with TRBJ1-4, with TRBD1 matching 8 bases. V was clipped by 1 base and J by 7 bases; unmatched bases: 5. The CDR3 is made up of 15 amino acids. The germline V gene has CDR1 KGHSH and CDR2 LQKENI.

This clone was counted only a few times. V usage is TRBV6-2 or TRBV6-3 and J usage is TRBJ1-1; a possible D gene is TRBD1 (5 bases). Germline V lookup: CDR1 MNHEY, CDR2 SVGEGT. The germline V and J ends were trimmed by 0 bases and 8 bases, with 10 bases remaining between them. This CDR3 is 13 amino acids long. CDR3 DNA sequence: TGTGCCAGCAGTTACTCGTCGGCAGGGGAAGCTTTCTTT. Its translation: CASSYSSAGEAFF.

This chain links TRBV7-3 with TRBJ1-6; unclear D gene. CDR1 SGHTA and CDR2 FQGTGA come from the germline V gene. Trimming took off 1 base at V and 2 bases at J, with 12 bases between the two ends. CDR3 size: 17 residues. The CDR3 nucleotides are TGTGCCAGCAGCTTAAAGGCGGGGAGAACCTATAATTCACCCCTCCACTTT. Its translation: CASSLKAGRTYNSPLHF. Variable domain in full (rest from reference TRBV7-3 and TRBJ1-6): GAGVSQTPSNKVTEKGKYVELRCDPISGHTALYWYRQSLGQGPEFLIYFQGTGAADDSGLPNDRFFAVRPEGSVSTLKIQRTERGDSAVYLCASSLKAGRTYNSPLHFGNGTRLTVT.

The V and J genes are TRBV7-6 and TRBJ2-3, with TRBD1 matching 11 bases. Per the germline V gene, CDR1 is SGHVS and CDR2 is FNYEAQ. The CDR3 extends over 15 amino acids. V shed 3 bases, J shed 5 bases, and the junction held 4 bases outside the gene matches. CDR3 in amino acids: CASSFGTGGIDTQYF. The CDR3 DNA reads TGTGCCAGCAGCTTTGGGACAGGGGGTATAGATACGCAGTATTTT.

The chain uses TRBV28 and TRBJ2-7; D is possibly TRBD2 (6 bases). This CDR3 comprises 17 residues. V lost 3 bases and J 2 bases, leaving 20 bases between the germline ends. Germline-derived CDR1 and CDR2 are MDHEN and SYDVKM. The CDR3 coding sequence is TGTGCCAGCAGTTTCAGTACGGCGGGACCCATTACCTACGAGCAGTACTTC. The encoded protein is CASSFSTAGPITYEQYF.

The CDR3 is CASSLSGIAEAFF. The CDR3 nucleotides read TGTGCCAGCAGCTTATCAGGGATCGCTGAAGCTTTCTTT. The rearrangement joins TRBV11-1 to TRBJ1-1; possible D gene TRBD1, 5 bases. This CDR3 spans 13 amino acids. Germline CDR1 is SGHAT and CDR2 is FQDESV (reference sequence). Deletions cut 2 bases from V and 6 bases from J, with 10 bases between.

This chain uses TRBV19 with TRBJ2-1, with D possibly being TRBD1 (6 bases). This CDR3 has 15 amino acids. The germline V gene has CDR1 LNHDA and CDR2 SQIVND (reference sequence). V was shortened by 4 bases and J by 0 bases, with 10 bases between the two germline ends. Here the CDR3 reads CASSKPTGSYNEQFF. As DNA, the CDR3 is TGTGCCAGTAGTAAACCGACAGGCTCCTACAATGAGCAGTTCTTC.

The chain is built from TRBV10-3 and TRBJ1-2; 9 bases agree with TRBD1. The CDR3 contains 14 residues. Trimming removed 6 bases from V and 8 bases from J; junction bases left unmatched: 10. CDR1 and CDR2 (germline): ENHRY, SYGVKD. The CDR3 spells CAISPLGQGKGYTF. The CDR3 nucleotides read TGTGCCATCAGCCCCCTGGGACAGGGTAAAGGCTACACCTTC.

V gene TRBV28 combines with J gene TRBJ2-7; no clear D gene. Germline V gene lookup returns CDR1 MDHEN and CDR2 SYDVKM. Trimming stripped 3 bases from V and 4 bases from J, with 13 bases between. The CDR3 contains 14 residues. As DNA, the CDR3 is TGTGCCAGCAGTTTGATAGTAACTTCTTACGAGCAGTACTTC. Its translation is CASSLIVTSYEQYF.

The chain employs TRBV19 and TRBJ1-5; tentatively, D is TRBD1 (6 bases). This CDR3 spans 15 amino acids. Per germline, CDR1 LNHDA and CDR2 SQIVND (reference sequence). Trimming removed 4 bases from V and 6 bases from J, with 16 bases in between. The CDR3 nucleotides read TGTGCCAGTAGTACGAAACGACAGGTTGGTCAGCCCCAGCATTTT. Amino acid sequence: CASSTKRQVGQPQHF.

The CDR3 DNA reads TGTGCCAGCAGTGAAGTCTACCACGCCCTCGGAGATACGCAGTATTTT. This sequence encodes CASSEVYHALGDTQYF. The J gene is TRBJ2-3, the V gene TRBV6-1; no definite D call. In germline, CDR1 is MNHNS, CDR2 SASEGT. This CDR3 has 16 amino acids. With 1 base removed from V and 5 bases from J, the gap between germline ends came to 16 bases.

The V and J genes are TRBV7-2 and TRBJ1-5; weak D call: TRBD1 (5 bases). The CDR3 runs 13 residues. Deletions cut 4 bases from V and 7 bases from J, with 11 bases between. Germline CDR1 reads SGHTA; CDR2 reads FQGNSA. The CDR3 nucleotides are TGTGCCAGCAGCTCCCCAGGGAACCAGCCCCAGCATTTT. Translating it yields CASSSPGNQPQHF.

The V gene is TRBV6-6, the J gene TRBJ1-3, with D perhaps TRBD1 (5 bases). The CDR3 spans 16 residues. Germline V CDR1 and CDR2: MNHNY, SVGAGI (reference sequence). Trimming took 4 bases from V and 3 from J, leaving 16 bases between them. Here the CDR3 DNA reads TGTGCCAGCAGTTCCCCACGTGCAGGGTTTGGAAACACCATATATTTT. Amino acids: CASSSPRAGFGNTIYF.

The chain recombines TRBV27 with TRBJ2-1; 10 bases fit TRBD1. Per germline, CDR1 MNHEY and CDR2 SMNVEV (reference sequence). The CDR3 runs 15 residues. V lost 0 bases and J lost 9; bases outside the gene matches: 5. CDR3 amino acids: CASSLSRTGGSEQFF. The CDR3 bases are TGTGCCAGCAGTTTATCGAGGACAGGGGGAAGTGAGCAGTTCTTC.

This chain uses TRBV9 with TRBJ1-5; no reliable D call. V was pared by 5 bases and J by 6 bases, with 12 bases between. Germline CDR1 reads SGDLS; CDR2 reads YYNGEE. The CDR3 spans 13 residues. This CDR3 reads CASSAGSAQPQHF. CDR3 in DNA: TGTGCCAGCAGTGCGGGGAGTGCTCAGCCCCAGCATTTT. The full variable domain, with the rest looked up from reference TRBV9 and TRBJ1-5, is DSGVTQTPKHLITATGQRVTLRCSPRSGDLSVYWYQQSLDQGLQFLIQYYNGEERAKGNILERFSAQQFPDLHSELNLSSLELGDSALYFCASSAGSAQPQHFGDGTRLSIL.

The CDR3 here is CASSQGLAGITDTQYF. CDR3 bases: TGTGCCAGCAGCCAGGGACTAGCGGGGATCACAGATACGCAGTATTTT. The chain is built from TRBV7-9 and TRBJ2-3, with TRBD2 matching over 13 bases. J lost 2 bases, V lost 5 bases, and 4 bases had no gene match. Germline-derived CDR1 and CDR2 are SEHNR and FQNEAQ (reference sequence). This CDR3 is built from 16 residues.

The rearrangement uses TRBV2 and TRBJ1-1; D is perhaps TRBD1 (6 bases). Germline CDR1 SNHLY, CDR2 FYNNEI. The CDR3 loop spans 18 amino acids. Deletions cut 6 bases from V and 4 bases from J, with 27 bases between. The CDR3 bases are TGTGCCAGCAGCGAACAGGGCCTGGGGCGCGCCCGCACCACTGAAGCTTTCTTT. This gives the protein CASSEQGLGRARTTEAFF.

The CDR3 region is CASAAGVPTDTQYF. CDR3 coding DNA: TGTGCCAGTGCTGCGGGGGTCCCCACAGATACGCAGTATTTT. This chain uses TRBV9 with TRBJ2-3, with 7 bases fitting TRBD2. Germline trimming cut 8 bases from V and 2 bases from J; bases unmatched to any gene: 8. The CDR3 has 14 residues. Germline V CDR1 and CDR2: SGDLS, YYNGEE.

This clone was seen only a few times. This chain links TRBV6-2 or TRBV6-3 with TRBJ2-1, with D unresolved. The V end lost 3 bases, the J end lost 9 bases, and 9 bases lay between the germline ends. Germline values: CDR1 MNHEY, CDR2 SVGEGT. CDR3 size: 12 residues. The CDR3 region has the DNA TGTGCCAGCAGTTATCCGGCGGTTGAGCAGTTCTTC. Its translation: CASSYPAVEQFF.

This chain connects TRBV11-2 to TRBJ1-6; 9 positions match TRBD1. Germline lookup yields CDR1 SGHAT and CDR2 FQNNGV. After removal of 5 bases from V and 5 bases from J, the junction contained 4 bases not matched to a gene. The CDR3 is 15 amino acids. The CDR3 region has the DNA TGTGCCAGCAGCCACGGGACAGGGAATAATTCACCCCTCCACTTT. This codes for CASSHGTGNNSPLHF.

The CDR3 region has the DNA TGCGCCAGCAGCTACAGGGTTTGTGGAAACACCATATATTTT. As protein: CASSYRVCGNTIYF. The rearrangement uses TRBV5-1 and TRBJ1-3; maybe TRBD1 (6 bases). The germline V and J ends were trimmed by 3 bases and 3 bases, with 10 bases remaining between them. Germline CDR1 and CDR2: SGHRS and YFSETQ. There are 14 residues in the CDR3.

This clone was recorded once. CDR3 in DNA: TGTGCCAGCAGTAATCCGTCCCCCTACGAGCAGTACTTC. Translated, it gives CASSNPSPYEQYF. This chain joins TRBV6-2 or TRBV6-3 and TRBJ2-7; D unclear. Deletions cut 5 bases from V and 2 bases from J, with 10 bases between. CDR3 length equals 13 residues. Looked up from germline, CDR1 is MNHEY and CDR2 is SVGEGT.

The chain is built from TRBV11-1 and TRBJ1-4, with no clear D. The CDR3 covers 16 residues. Per germline, CDR1 SGHAT and CDR2 FQDESV (reference sequence). The V end was cut by 2 bases, the J end by 3 bases, with 13 bases between. CDR3 loop: CASSLTPRGPNEKLFF. Here the CDR3 DNA reads TGTGCCAGCAGCTTAACGCCTAGAGGCCCTAATGAAAAACTGTTTTTT.